The rows below give T cell receptor beta chains drawn from one sample of a study of vaccination and CD4 T cells after COVID-19. No antigen has been identified for these receptors. TCRdb reprocessed the PCR reads with MiXCR, giving one entry per CDR3 protein. The repertoire holds about 24,000 distinct CDR3 sequences, 40% to 50% seen once, with around 4.4% in the top ten. This material consisted of CD4+ T cells from blood, cultured in vitro, taken about 7 months after SARS-CoV-2 vaccination. These receptors were taken from a human donor who had recovered from COVID-19. The CDR3 runs from the conserved cysteine through the conserved F or W. A D gene is named only where the DNA matches it firmly. Only some rows state a clone size, as once, few, many or a class for expanded clones.

v_gene	d_gene	j_gene	abundance	CDR3aa	CDR3nt
TRBV7-2	TRBD2	TRBJ2-1	-	CASQTGRGDILVSDEQFF	TGTGCCAGTCAAACGGGACGGGGGGATATTTTGGTCAGCGATGAGCAGTTCTTC
TRBV6-1	TRBD2	TRBJ2-1	-	CASSPFHSGSGDNEQFF	TGTGCCAGCAGCCCCTTCCACAGCGGGAGCGGAGACAATGAGCAGTTCTTC
TRBV7-8	-	TRBJ2-5	few	CASSSGIKETQYF	TGTGCCAGCAGCTCAGGGATTAAGGAGACCCAGTACTTC
TRBV6-5	TRBD1	TRBJ2-2	-	CASSYRRQGWSTGELFF	TGTGCCAGCAGTTACCGAAGACAGGGGTGGAGTACCGGGGAGCTGTTTTTT
TRBV20-1	-	TRBJ2-2	-	CSARWTGHRSGELFF	TGCAGTGCGCGATGGACGGGGCACCGGTCCGGGGAGCTGTTTTTT
TRBV5-4	-	TRBJ2-7	few	CASSHSGSSYEQYF	TGTGCCAGCAGCCATAGCGGTAGCTCCTACGAGCAGTACTTC
TRBV7-3	-	TRBJ1-1	few	CASSPTPSAEAFF	TGTGCCAGCAGCCCTACACCTTCAGCTGAAGCTTTCTTT
TRBV6-2/TRBV6-3	-	TRBJ1-5	-	CASSDNRPDVWPQHF	TGTGCCAGCAGTGACAATAGACCGGACGTGTGGCCCCAGCATTTT
TRBV12-3/TRBV12-4	-	TRBJ2-5	-	CASRMGRATQYF	TGTGCCAGCAGGATGGGCCGTGCGACCCAGTACTTC
TRBV30	TRBD1	TRBJ1-5	-	CAWSVVGTGIDQPQHF	TGTGCCTGGAGTGTGGTCGGGACAGGGATTGATCAGCCCCAGCATTTT
TRBV15	-	TRBJ1-1	-	CATSRNLNTEAFF	TGTGCCACCAGCAGAAACCTGAACACTGAAGCTTTCTTT
TRBV20-1	TRBD1	TRBJ2-7	few	CSAGGQGAGEQYF	TGCAGTGCTGGGGGACAGGGGGCGGGGGAGCAGTACTTC
TRBV6-5	-	TRBJ2-6	-	CASSYSYSGANVLTF	TGTGCCAGCAGTTACTCCTACTCTGGGGCCAACGTCCTGACTTTC
TRBV27	TRBD1	TRBJ2-7	-	CASSPPGTAYEQYF	TGTGCCAGCAGCCCACCCGGGACAGCCTACGAGCAGTACTTC
TRBV12-3/TRBV12-4	-	TRBJ2-1	-	CASSLRQGHNEQFF	TGTGCCAGCAGTTTGCGGCAGGGCCACAATGAGCAGTTCTTC
TRBV7-6	-	TRBJ2-2	-	CASSLDSVLTGELFF	TGTGCCAGCAGCTTAGATTCGGTCCTCACCGGGGAGCTGTTTTTT
TRBV20-1	-	TRBJ1-2	few	CSARDSGGAPYGYTF	TGCAGTGCTAGGGACTCGGGGGGGGCCCCCTATGGCTACACCTTC
TRBV4-1	TRBD2	TRBJ2-2	few	CASSQASGRASTGELFF	TGCGCCAGCAGCCAAGCTAGCGGGAGGGCCTCCACCGGGGAGCTGTTTTTT
TRBV6-1	TRBD1	TRBJ1-1	few	CASSADRGGTEAFF	TGTGCCAGCAGTGCGGACAGGGGAGGAACTGAAGCTTTCTTT
TRBV7-7	-	TRBJ2-7	-	CASSSPAGFCYEQYF	TGTGCTAGCAGCTCCCCGGCGGGATTTTGCTACGAGCAGTACTTC
TRBV28	-	TRBJ1-2	-	CASSLGGAQGYTF	TGTGCCAGCAGTTTAGGGGGGGCGCAAGGCTACACCTTC
TRBV28	TRBD1	TRBJ1-5	-	CASRDTAGGHQPQHF	TGTGCCAGCAGGGACACGGCAGGGGGGCATCAGCCCCAGCATTTT
TRBV6-5	-	TRBJ2-7	-	CASSYSLSGTSYEQYF	TGTGCCAGCAGTTACTCACTTAGCGGAACCTCCTACGAGCAGTACTTC
TRBV27	-	TRBJ1-1	-	CASSLLGSMNTEAFF	TGTGCCAGCAGTTTACTCGGCAGCATGAACACTGAAGCTTTCTTT
TRBV11-1	-	TRBJ2-2	-	CASSLDGNTGELFF	TGTGCCAGCAGCTTAGATGGGAACACCGGGGAGCTGTTTTTT
TRBV6-1	TRBD2	TRBJ2-2	-	CASSRLAAGDGELFF	TGTGCCAGCAGTCGACTAGCGGCTGGGGACGGGGAGCTGTTTTTT
TRBV6-5	-	TRBJ1-6	-	CASSYQLWTNSPLHF	TGTGCCAGCAGTTACCAACTGTGGACTAATTCACCCCTCCACTTT
TRBV20-1	TRBD2	TRBJ2-3	few	CSADGRGRGGADTQYF	TGCAGTGCTGACGGGAGGGGTCGGGGTGGCGCAGATACGCAGTATTTT
TRBV6-1	TRBD1	TRBJ1-6	-	CASSRDRVLDSPLHF	TGTGCCAGCAGCCGGGACAGGGTTTTGGATTCACCCCTCCACTTT
TRBV5-8	-	TRBJ1-5	-	CASRAGTSNQPQHF	TGTGCCAGCAGGGCGGGTACTAGCAATCAGCCCCAGCATTTT
TRBV5-1	TRBD1	TRBJ1-2	few	CASSRGQDGYTF	TGCGCCAGCAGCCGCGGACAGGATGGCTACACCTTC
TRBV29-1	-	TRBJ1-5	-	CSVGTGLNSNQPQHF	TGCAGCGTCGGTACAGGACTGAATAGCAATCAGCCCCAGCATTTT
TRBV10-3	-	TRBJ2-1	-	CAISESPLRGNNEQFF	TGTGCCATCAGTGAGTCACCCCTACGCGGGAACAATGAGCAGTTCTTC
TRBV6-5	TRBD2	TRBJ2-3	-	CASSYSAGGYTDTQYF	TGTGCCAGCAGTTACTCAGCGGGAGGGTACACAGATACGCAGTATTTT
TRBV7-9	-	TRBJ1-6	-	CASSLDGTRNSPLHF	TGTGCCAGCAGCTTAGATGGCACGCGGAATTCACCCCTCCACTTT
TRBV11-3	-	TRBJ2-5	-	CASSPGRVQETQYF	TGTGCCAGCAGCCCAGGGAGAGTCCAAGAGACCCAGTACTTC
TRBV19	TRBD1	TRBJ2-7	few	CASSKSPGQGPHEQYF	TGTGCCAGCAGCAAATCCCCGGGACAGGGGCCCCACGAGCAGTACTTC
TRBV28	TRBD1	TRBJ2-7	-	CASSSLGTGDYYEQYF	TGTGCCAGCTCATCACTAGGGACAGGGGATTATTACGAGCAGTACTTC
TRBV7-3	TRBD1	TRBJ2-5	-	CASSSTSRGQETQYF	TGTGCCAGCAGCTCTACTTCCAGGGGGCAAGAGACCCAGTACTTC
TRBV6-2/TRBV6-3	-	TRBJ1-1	-	CASSSLRNPNEAFF	TGTGCCAGCAGTTCGCTTAGGAACCCTAATGAAGCTTTCTTT
TRBV20-1	TRBD2	TRBJ2-7	-	CSARAFTTSGYEQYF	TGCAGTGCTAGGGCCTTTACGACTAGCGGCTACGAGCAGTACTTC
TRBV20-1	-	TRBJ2-1	-	CSARVRLGGTYNEQFF	TGCAGTGCTAGAGTCCGCCTGGGCGGAACCTACAATGAGCAGTTCTTC
TRBV7-2	-	TRBJ2-3	few	CASSQPPRTDTQYF	TGTGCCAGCAGCCAACCACCACGCACAGATACGCAGTATTTT
TRBV7-2	-	TRBJ1-2	-	CASSLGKGGLYGYTF	TGTGCCAGCAGCTTAGGGAAAGGAGGGCTCTATGGCTACACCTTC
TRBV10-3	TRBD1	TRBJ2-3	few	CAISDRGLAPTDTQYF	TGTGCCATCAGCGACAGGGGGCTTGCCCCCACAGATACGCAGTATTTT
TRBV2	TRBD1	TRBJ1-2	-	CASSPTGPNYGYTF	TGTGCCAGCAGTCCGACAGGGCCTAACTATGGCTACACCTTC
TRBV7-2	-	TRBJ1-5	-	CASLFSVGPQHF	TGTGCCAGTCTGTTCAGCGTCGGACCCCAGCATTTT
TRBV18	-	TRBJ2-5	-	CASSPPTGGSWGTQYF	TGTGCCAGCTCACCACCGACGGGGGGCTCATGGGGGACCCAGTACTTC
TRBV19	-	TRBJ1-2	-	CASSEPELYGYTF	TGTGCCAGTAGTGAACCGGAACTCTATGGCTACACCTTC
TRBV7-3	-	TRBJ1-6	-	CASSLMSRGAGDSPLHF	TGTGCCAGCAGCTTAATGTCGAGGGGCGCAGGGGATTCACCCCTCCACTTT
TRBV19	-	TRBJ2-7	-	CASSIDRRQTGYEQYF	TGTGCCAGTAGTATAGATCGGCGCCAGACCGGATACGAGCAGTACTTC
TRBV7-9	TRBD1	TRBJ2-5	-	CASSRMKTGRQETQYF	TGTGCCAGCAGCCGGATGAAGACAGGGCGGCAAGAGACCCAGTACTTC
TRBV27	-	TRBJ2-1	-	CASSFTAGTYNEQFF	TGTGCCAGCAGTTTTACAGCGGGCACCTACAATGAGCAGTTCTTC
TRBV15	-	TRBJ1-3	-	CATSSRATGNTIYF	TGTGCCACCAGCAGCAGGGCCACTGGAAACACCATATATTTT
TRBV29-1	TRBD2	TRBJ2-7	-	CSVGAASGRSGEQYF	TGCAGCGTTGGAGCGGCTAGCGGGAGATCGGGCGAGCAGTACTTC